These 14 T cell receptor beta chains came from one sample sequenced in a study of regulatory T cells in long-lasting Graves disease (TCRdb year 2021). What this sample's time point label stands for: newly diagnosed GD, antithyroid drugs for less than 3 months. For both TCR sequencing and RNA sequencing, RNA was extracted from PBMCs in TRIzol. Library construction relied on multiplex PCR. Sequenced on an Illumina HiSeq 4000. iRepertoire HTBI primers and Arm-PCR amplification of CDR3 regions were used to construct TCR beta libraries. TCRdb's own reprocessing of the public reads used fastp at Q25 and MiXCR and kept productive beta chains. Every entry covers one CDR3 protein and lists the most common genes and DNA from its rows. The sample records about 540,000 distinct CDR3 sequences, roughly 13% of which are singletons. 10% of the sample goes to the ten largest clones. Separately, the same data were catalogued under a study of T cells in Graves' hyperthyroidism and ophthalmopathy.

Sequenced here: peripheral blood mononuclear cells (PBMCs), sampled at new diagnosis, from a patient treated with antithyroid drugs. Every receptor here comes from a man aged 30 to 39 with Graves disease. Donor details come from another sample of the same person, matched by shared clones.

This clonotype has more than one count but fewer than ten. The genes are TRBV3-1 and TRBJ1-3; 8 bases map to TRBD1. Per germline, CDR1 LGHDT and CDR2 YNNKEL (reference sequence). Trimming cost V 6 bases and J 3 bases; bases outside gene matches: 1. The CDR3 is made up of 13 amino acids. CDR3 region: CASRTGGGNTIYF. The DNA of the CDR3 is TGTGCCAGCAGAACAGGGGGTGGAAACACCATATATTTT.

This clonotype was seen only once. A much larger clonotype is one base distant, so this may be a read error. J is TRBJ2-1 and V is TRBV7-2; no definite D call. Germline CDR1 and CDR2: SGHTA and FQGNSA. CDR3 length equals 14 residues. V lost 3 bases and J lost 10, with 16 bases in between. The CDR3 coding sequence is TGTGCCAGCAGCTTTTACACGTTATCCTACGAGCAGTTCTTC. It specifies CASSFYTLSYEQFF.

The sample holds many counts of this clonotype. V is TRBV7-9 and J is TRBJ2-7; D not resolved. Trimming removed 5 bases at V and 5 bases at J, with 10 bases between. The length of the CDR3 is 12 residues. Looked up from germline, CDR1 is SEHNR and CDR2 is FQNEAQ (reference sequence). The CDR3 nucleotides are TGTGCCAGCAGCGCCTCGGACGACGAGCAGTACTTC. Protein sequence: CASSASDDEQYF.

The J gene is TRBJ2-5, the V gene TRBV3-1; a weak D match, TRBD1 (6 bases). V was shortened by 1 base and J by 1 base, with 13 bases between the two germline ends. CDR1 LGHDT and CDR2 YNNKEL come from the germline V gene (reference sequence). The CDR3 totals 16 residues. The CDR3 spells CASSQGTALIQETQYF. CDR3 DNA sequence: TGTGCCAGCAGCCAAGGGACAGCGCTTATCCAAGAGACCCAGTACTTC.

This clonotype was observed many times. The chain couples TRBV20-1 to TRBJ2-7; perhaps TRBD2 as D (5 bases). CDR3 length equals 17 residues. Germline CDR1 reads DFQATT; CDR2 reads SNEGSKA (reference sequence). V lost 3 bases and J 0 bases, leaving 21 bases between the germline ends. Written as DNA, the CDR3 is TGCAGTGCTAGCCCCCTTCGCGAGCGGAGCTTCTCCTACGAGCAGTACTTC. Its protein is CSASPLRERSFSYEQYF.

Ten or more counts support this clonotype. The chain is built from TRBV12-3 or TRBV12-4 and TRBJ2-4; D is possibly TRBD1 (6 bases). The CDR3 spans 12 residues. With 3 bases removed from V and 7 bases from J, the gap between germline ends came to 7 bases. Here the CDR3 reads CASSFRGNIQYF. DNA of the CDR3: TGTGCCAGCAGTTTCAGGGGCAACATTCAGTACTTC.

In its sample, this clonotype was seen a few times. The V and J genes are TRBV11-2 and TRBJ2-6; D may be TRBD1 (5 bases). The length of the CDR3 is 20 residues. V was pared by 0 bases and J by 1 base, with 19 bases between. Germline CDR1 reads SGHAT; CDR2 reads FQNNGV. For the CDR3, the DNA is TGTGCCAGCAGCTTAGAGTTCGTGGCAGGGCTTCGGTCTGGGGCCAACGTCCTGACTTTC. This sequence encodes CASSLEFVAGLRSGANVLTF.

The sample holds many counts of this clonotype. The rearrangement uses TRBV20-1 and TRBJ2-3; 16 positions agree with TRBD2. Germline values: CDR1 DFQATT, CDR2 SNEGSKA (reference sequence). The CDR3 runs to 16 residues. After removal of 6 bases from V and 3 bases from J, the junction contained 6 bases not matched to a gene. The CDR3 loop is CSAISGLAGGTDTQYF. DNA for the CDR3: TGCAGTGCCATCTCGGGACTAGCGGGAGGGACAGATACGCAGTATTTT.

This clonotype turned up a few times. Germline is not matched at one junction end, which may reflect a read error. The V gene is TRBV6-7, the J gene TRBJ2-7; 7 nucleotides align to TRBD2. TRBV6-7 is flagged as an ORF with uncertain function. This CDR3 region has 15 residues. CDR3 loop: CGSSYSPAGIYEQYF. The CDR3 coding sequence is TGTGGCAGCAGTTACAGCCCAGCGGGGATCTACGAGCAGTACTTC.

This clonotype was seen repeatedly, ten times or more. V and J are TRBV12-3 or TRBV12-4 and TRBJ2-2, with TRBD2 matching 10 bases. The CDR3 is 15 amino acids. V shed 5 bases, J shed 5 bases, and the junction held 5 bases outside the gene matches. The CDR3 DNA follows: TGTGCCAGCAGTATTAGCGGGAGGTCAACCGGGGAGCTGTTTTTT. This codes for CASSISGRSTGELFF.

This clonotype was seen many times. V and J are TRBV10-3 and TRBJ2-1; 16 nucleotides match TRBD2. The trim removed 7 bases at V and 4 bases at J, leaving 10 bases unmatched. The V gene's germline CDR1 is ENHRY and CDR2 SYGVKD. CDR3 length: 18 residues. CDR3 in DNA: TGTGCCATCACCTCCGGGACTAGCGGGAGGGCCTCATACAATGAGCAGTTCTTC. The encoded protein is CAITSGTSGRASYNEQFF.

The chain joins TRBV29-1 to TRBJ2-1, with D perhaps TRBD1 or TRBD2 (5 bases each). Germline V gene lookup returns CDR1 SQVTM and CDR2 ANQGSEA. The V and J ends lost 0 bases and 2 bases respectively, with 14 bases between them. The CDR3 has 16 residues. The CDR3 sequence: CSVEDDQGVPYNEQFF. In nucleotides, the CDR3 is TGCAGCGTTGAAGATGATCAGGGAGTACCCTACAATGAGCAGTTCTTC.

In this sample, this clonotype turned up many times. This rearrangement joins TRBV5-1 to TRBJ2-6; a weak D match, TRBD2 (5 bases). This CDR3 region has 15 residues. The germline V gene encodes CDR1 SGHRS and CDR2 YFSETQ. V shed 4 bases and J shed 0 bases, with 8 bases lying between them. CDR3 bases: TGCGCCAGCAGCGCCCGGGACTCTGGGGCCAACGTCCTGACTTTC. Translating it yields CASSARDSGANVLTF.

In its sample, this clonotype was seen many times. The rearrangement joins TRBV11-2 to TRBJ2-1; 11 nucleotides line up with TRBD2. Trimming cost V 4 bases and J 10 bases; bases outside gene matches: 9. The CDR3 loop spans 15 amino acids. CDR1 and CDR2 from the germline V gene are SGHAT and FQNNGV. The chain's CDR3 is CASSYGTSGPVEQFF. CDR3 DNA: TGTGCCAGCAGCTACGGGACTAGCGGTCCCGTGGAGCAGTTCTTC. Using reference TRBV11-2 and TRBJ2-1 for the parts outside the CDR3, the full variable domain is EAGVAQSPRYKIIEKRQSVAFWCNPISGHATLYWYQQILGQGPKLLIQFQNNGVVDDSQLPKDRFSAERLKGVDSTLKIQPAKLEDSAVYLCASSYGTSGPVEQFFGPGTRLTVL.